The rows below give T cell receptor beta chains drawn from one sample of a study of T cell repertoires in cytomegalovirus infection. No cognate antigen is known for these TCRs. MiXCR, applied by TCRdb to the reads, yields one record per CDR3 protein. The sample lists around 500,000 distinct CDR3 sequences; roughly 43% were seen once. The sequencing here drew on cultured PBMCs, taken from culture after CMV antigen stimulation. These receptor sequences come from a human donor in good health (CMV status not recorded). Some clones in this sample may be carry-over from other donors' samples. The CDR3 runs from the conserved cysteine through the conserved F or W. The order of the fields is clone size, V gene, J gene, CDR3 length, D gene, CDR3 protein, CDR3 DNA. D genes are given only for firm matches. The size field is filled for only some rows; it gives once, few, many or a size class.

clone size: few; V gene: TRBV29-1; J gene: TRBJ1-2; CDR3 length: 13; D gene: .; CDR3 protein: CSVEGRANYGYTF; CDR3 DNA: TGCAGCGTTGAAGGCAGAGCTAACTATGGCTACACCTTC
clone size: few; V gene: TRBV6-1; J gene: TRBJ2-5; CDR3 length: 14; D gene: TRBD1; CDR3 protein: CASSGQGGQETQYF; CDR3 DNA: TGTGCCAGCAGTGGACAGGGCGGGCAAGAGACCCAGTACTTC
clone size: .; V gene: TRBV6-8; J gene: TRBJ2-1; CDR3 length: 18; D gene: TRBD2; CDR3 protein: CASSDGGPSGRAYNEQFF; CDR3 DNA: TGTGCCAGCTCGGATGGGGGGCCCAGCGGGAGGGCCTACAATGAGCAGTTCTTC
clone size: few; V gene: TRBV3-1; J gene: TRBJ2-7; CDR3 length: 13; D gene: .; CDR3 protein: CASSQDKRTKQYF; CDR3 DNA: TGTGCCAGCAGCCAAGATAAAAGGACCAAGCAGTACTTC
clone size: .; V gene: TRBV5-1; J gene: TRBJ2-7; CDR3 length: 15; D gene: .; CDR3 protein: CASSLMLVGADEQYF; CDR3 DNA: TGCGCCAGCAGCCTCATGCTCGTGGGCGCGGACGAGCAGTACTTC
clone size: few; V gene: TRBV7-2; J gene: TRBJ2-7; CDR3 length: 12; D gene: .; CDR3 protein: CASSLYPAEQYF; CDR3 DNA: TGTGCCAGCAGCTTGTATCCCGCCGAGCAGTACTTC
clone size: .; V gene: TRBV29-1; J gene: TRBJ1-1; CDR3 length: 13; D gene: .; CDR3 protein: CSATGSMNTEAFF; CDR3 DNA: TGCAGCGCCACCGGGAGTATGAACACTGAAGCTTTCTTT
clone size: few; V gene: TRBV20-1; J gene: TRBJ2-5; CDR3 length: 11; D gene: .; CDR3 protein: CSASLAETQYF; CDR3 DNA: TGCAGTGCCTCCCTAGCGGAGACCCAGTACTTC
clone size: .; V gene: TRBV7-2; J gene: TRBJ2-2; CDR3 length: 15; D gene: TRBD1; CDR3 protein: CASSPGTGGIGELFF; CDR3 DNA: TGTGCCAGCAGCCCCGGGACAGGGGGAATCGGGGAGCTGTTTTTT
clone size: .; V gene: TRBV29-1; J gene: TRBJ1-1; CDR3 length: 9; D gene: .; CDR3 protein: CSVESGMVF; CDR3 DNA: TGCAGCGTTGAATCTGGGATGGTCTTT
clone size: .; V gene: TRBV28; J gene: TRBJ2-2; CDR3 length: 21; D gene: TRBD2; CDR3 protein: CASTRGLAGGLRLLNTGELFF; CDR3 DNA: TGTGCCAGCACAAGAGGACTAGCGGGGGGGCTCCGGCTCCTGAACACCGGGGAGCTGTTTTTT
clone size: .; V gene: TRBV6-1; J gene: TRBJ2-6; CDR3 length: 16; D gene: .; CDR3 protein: CASSSAWNSGANVLTF; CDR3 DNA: TGTGCCAGCAGTTCAGCGTGGAACTCTGGGGCCAACGTCCTGACTTTC
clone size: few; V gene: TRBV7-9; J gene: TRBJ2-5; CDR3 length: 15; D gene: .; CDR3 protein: CASSPRTQRQETQYF; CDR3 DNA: TGTGCCAGCAGCCCCCGGACACAACGCCAAGAGACCCAGTACTTC
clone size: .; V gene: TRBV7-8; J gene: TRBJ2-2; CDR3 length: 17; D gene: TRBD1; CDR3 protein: CASSLGARRGRTGELFF; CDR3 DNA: TGTGCCAGCAGCTTAGGGGCGCGAAGGGGGCGAACCGGGGAGCTGTTTTTT
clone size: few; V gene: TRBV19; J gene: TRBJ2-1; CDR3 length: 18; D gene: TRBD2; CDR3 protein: CASSIDYPGTTILNEQFF; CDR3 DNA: TGTGCCAGTAGTATAGACTACCCCGGGACTACCATACTCAATGAGCAGTTCTTC
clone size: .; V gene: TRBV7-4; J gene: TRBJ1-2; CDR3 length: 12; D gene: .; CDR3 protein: CASSLGSERYTF; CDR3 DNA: TGTGCCAGCAGCTTGGGGAGTGAGCGCTACACCTTC
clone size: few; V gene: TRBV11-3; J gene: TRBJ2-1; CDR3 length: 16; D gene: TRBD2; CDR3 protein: CASSTRTSGGNNEQFF; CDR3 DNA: TGTGCCAGCAGCACGCGGACTAGCGGGGGGAACAATGAGCAGTTCTTC
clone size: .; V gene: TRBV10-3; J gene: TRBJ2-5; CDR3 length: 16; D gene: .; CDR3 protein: CAISEPGAPSGETQYF; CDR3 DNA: TGTGCCATCAGTGAACCCGGGGCCCCCTCGGGAGAGACCCAGTACTTC
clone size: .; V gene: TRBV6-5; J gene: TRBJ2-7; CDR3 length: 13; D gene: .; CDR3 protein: CATSDQSSYEQYF; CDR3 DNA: TGTGCCACTTCGGACCAGAGCTCCTACGAGCAGTACTTC
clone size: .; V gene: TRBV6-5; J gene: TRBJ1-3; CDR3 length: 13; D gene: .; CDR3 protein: CASSTRDRNTIYF; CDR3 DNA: TGTGCCAGCAGCACAAGGGACAGAAACACCATATATTTT
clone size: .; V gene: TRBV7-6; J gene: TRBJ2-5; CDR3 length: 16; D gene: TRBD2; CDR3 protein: CASSRRGGGAGETQYF; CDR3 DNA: TGTGCCAGCAGCCGGCGCGGCGGGGGGGCAGGAGAGACCCAGTACTTC
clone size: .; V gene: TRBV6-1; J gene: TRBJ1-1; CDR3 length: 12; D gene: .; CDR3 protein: CASSNGDTEAFF; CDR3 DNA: TGTGCCAGCAGCAATGGGGACACTGAAGCTTTCTTT
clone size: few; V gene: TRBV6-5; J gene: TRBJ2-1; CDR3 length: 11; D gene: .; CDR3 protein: CASSTLLVAFF; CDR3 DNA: TGTGCCAGCAGCACCCTCCTTGTTGCGTTCTTC
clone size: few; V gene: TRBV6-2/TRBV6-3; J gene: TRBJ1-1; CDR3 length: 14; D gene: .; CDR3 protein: CASSYPRQNTEAFF; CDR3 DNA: TGTGCCAGCAGTTACCCCAGACAGAACACTGAAGCTTTCTTT
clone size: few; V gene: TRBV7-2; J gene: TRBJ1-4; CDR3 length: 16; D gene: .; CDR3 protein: CASSPGALATNEKLFF; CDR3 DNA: TGTGCCAGCAGCCCGGGGGCACTTGCAACTAATGAAAAACTGTTTTTT
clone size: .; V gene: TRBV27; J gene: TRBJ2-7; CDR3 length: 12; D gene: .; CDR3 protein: CASSIVGLEQYF; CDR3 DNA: TGTGCCAGCAGCATAGTGGGGCTCGAGCAGTACTTC
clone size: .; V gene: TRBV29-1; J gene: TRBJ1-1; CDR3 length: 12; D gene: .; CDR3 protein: CSVGLRGTEAFF; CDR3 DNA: TGCAGTGTGGGCCTACGGGGTACTGAAGCTTTCTTT
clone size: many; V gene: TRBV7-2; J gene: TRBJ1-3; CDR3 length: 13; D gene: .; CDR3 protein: CASSLGASVTIYF; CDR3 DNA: TGTGCCAGCAGCTTAGGCGCCTCGGTCACCATATATTTT
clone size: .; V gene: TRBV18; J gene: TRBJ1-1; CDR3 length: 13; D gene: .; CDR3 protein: CASSRDGNTEAFF; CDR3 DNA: TGTGCCAGCTCACGGGACGGAAACACTGAAGCTTTCTTT
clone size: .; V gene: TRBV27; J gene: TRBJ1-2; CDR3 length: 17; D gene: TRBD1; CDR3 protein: CASSLSAGGLIWDGYTF; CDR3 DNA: TGTGCCAGCAGTTTATCGGCAGGGGGCCTTATTTGGGATGGCTACACCTTC
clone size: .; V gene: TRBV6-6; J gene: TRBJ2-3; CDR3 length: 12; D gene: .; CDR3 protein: CASRDDRDTQYF; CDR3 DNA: TGTGCCAGCAGGGATGACCGAGATACGCAGTATTTT
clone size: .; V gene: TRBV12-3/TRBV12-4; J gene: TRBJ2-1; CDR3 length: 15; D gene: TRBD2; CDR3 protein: CASSHLAEFYNEQFF; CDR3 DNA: TGTGCCAGCAGTCATCTAGCGGAATTTTACAATGAGCAGTTCTTC
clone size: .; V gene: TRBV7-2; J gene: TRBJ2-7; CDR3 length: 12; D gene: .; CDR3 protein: CASSRTLYEQYF; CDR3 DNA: TGTGCCAGCAGCCGGACATTATACGAGCAGTACTTC
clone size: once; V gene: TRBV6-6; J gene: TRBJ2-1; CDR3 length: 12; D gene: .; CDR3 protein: CASRDRRGVTFF; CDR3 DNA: TGTGCCAGCAGAGACAGGAGAGGGGTTACGTTCTTC
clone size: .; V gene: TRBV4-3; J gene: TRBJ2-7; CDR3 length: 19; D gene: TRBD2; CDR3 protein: CASSSRLAGPSPLSYEQYF; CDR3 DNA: TGCGCCAGCAGCTCCCGACTAGCGGGGCCGAGTCCCCTATCCTACGAGCAGTACTTC
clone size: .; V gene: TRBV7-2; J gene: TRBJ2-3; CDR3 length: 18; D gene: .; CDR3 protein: CASSPSGRGLTSTDTQYF; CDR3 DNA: TGTGCCAGCAGCCCATCGGGGCGGGGGCTTACTAGCACAGATACGCAGTATTTT
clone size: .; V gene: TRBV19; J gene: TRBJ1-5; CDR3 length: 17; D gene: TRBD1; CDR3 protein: CASLQWDRGRGVQPQHF; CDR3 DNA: TGTGCCAGTCTTCAATGGGACAGGGGGCGCGGGGTTCAGCCCCAGCATTTT
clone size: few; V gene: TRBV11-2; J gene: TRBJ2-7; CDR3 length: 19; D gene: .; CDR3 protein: CASSPPGRPTPRSSYEQYF; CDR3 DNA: TGTGCCAGCAGCCCCCCGGGACGCCCTACCCCCCGGAGCTCCTACGAGCAGTACTTC
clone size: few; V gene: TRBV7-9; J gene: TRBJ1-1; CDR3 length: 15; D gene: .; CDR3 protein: CASSPPGGRETEAFF; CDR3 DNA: TGTGCCAGCAGCCCCCCAGGAGGGCGCGAGACTGAAGCTTTCTTT
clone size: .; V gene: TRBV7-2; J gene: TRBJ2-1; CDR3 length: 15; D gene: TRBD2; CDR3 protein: CASSVTSGGYNEQFF; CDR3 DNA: TGTGCCAGCAGCGTGACTAGCGGGGGTTACAATGAGCAGTTCTTC
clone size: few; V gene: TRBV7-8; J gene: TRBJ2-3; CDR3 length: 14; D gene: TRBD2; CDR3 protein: CASSPAGDTDTQYF; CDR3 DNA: TGTGCCAGCAGCCCAGCGGGGGACACAGATACGCAGTATTTT
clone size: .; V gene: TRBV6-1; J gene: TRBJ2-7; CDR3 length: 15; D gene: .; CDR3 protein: CASSEELGGSYEQYF; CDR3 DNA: TGTGCCAGCAGTGAAGAGCTCGGTGGCTCCTACGAGCAGTACTTC
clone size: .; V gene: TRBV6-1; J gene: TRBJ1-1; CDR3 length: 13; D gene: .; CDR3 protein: CASSQWRDTEAFF; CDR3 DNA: TGTGCCAGCAGCCAGTGGCGGGACACTGAAGCTTTCTTT
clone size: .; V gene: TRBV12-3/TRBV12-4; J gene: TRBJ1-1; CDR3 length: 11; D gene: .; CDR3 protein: CASTKWAEAFF; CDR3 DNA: TGTGCCAGCACCAAGTGGGCTGAAGCTTTCTTT
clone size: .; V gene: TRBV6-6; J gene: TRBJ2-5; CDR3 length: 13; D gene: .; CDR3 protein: CASSYPGEETQYF; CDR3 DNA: TGTGCCAGCAGTTACCCGGGGGAGGAGACCCAGTACTTC
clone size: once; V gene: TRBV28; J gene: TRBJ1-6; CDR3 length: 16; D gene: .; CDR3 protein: CASAPGGHRPESPLHF; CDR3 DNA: TGTGCCAGCGCCCCCGGGGGACACCGTCCTGAGTCACCCCTCCACTTT
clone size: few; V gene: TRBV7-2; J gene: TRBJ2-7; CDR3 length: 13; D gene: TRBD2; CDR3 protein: CASSTSVMNEQYF; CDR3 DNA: TGTGCCAGCAGCACTAGCGTTATGAACGAGCAGTACTTC
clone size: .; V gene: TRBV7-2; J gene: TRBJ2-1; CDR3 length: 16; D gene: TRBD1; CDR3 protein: CASSLARGGAYNEQFF; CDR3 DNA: TGTGCCAGCAGCTTAGCGCGAGGGGGCGCTTACAATGAGCAGTTCTTC
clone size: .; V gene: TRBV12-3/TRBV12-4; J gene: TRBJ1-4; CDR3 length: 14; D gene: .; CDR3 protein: CASSEDGLSEKLFF; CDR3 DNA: TGTGCCAGCAGTGAGGACGGTCTCAGTGAAAAACTGTTTTTT
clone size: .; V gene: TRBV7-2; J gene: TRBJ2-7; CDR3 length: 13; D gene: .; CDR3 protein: CASSLEYAREQYF; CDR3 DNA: TGTGCCAGCAGCTTAGAGTACGCTCGGGAGCAGTACTTC
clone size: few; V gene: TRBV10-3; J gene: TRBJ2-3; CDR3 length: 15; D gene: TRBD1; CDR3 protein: CAIKPGQGFTDTQYF; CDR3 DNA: TGTGCCATCAAGCCGGGACAGGGGTTTACAGATACGCAGTATTTT
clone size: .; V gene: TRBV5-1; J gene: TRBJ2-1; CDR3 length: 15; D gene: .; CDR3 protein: CASSDPHAVGGEQFF; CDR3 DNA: TGCGCCAGCAGCGACCCCCACGCGGTCGGCGGTGAGCAGTTCTTC
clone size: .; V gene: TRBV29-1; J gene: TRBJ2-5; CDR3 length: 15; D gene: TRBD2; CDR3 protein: CSVVIAGGPTETQYF; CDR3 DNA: TGCAGCGTTGTAATAGCGGGAGGGCCGACGGAGACCCAGTACTTC
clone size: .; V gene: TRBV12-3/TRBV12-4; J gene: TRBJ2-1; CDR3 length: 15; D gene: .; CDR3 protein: CASSLLAPPTYEQFF; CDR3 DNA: TGTGCCAGCAGTTTACTAGCGCCCCCGACGTATGAGCAGTTCTTC
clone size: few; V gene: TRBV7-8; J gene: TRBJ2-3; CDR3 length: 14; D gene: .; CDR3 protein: CASSLFDSTDTQYF; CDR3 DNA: TGTGCCAGCAGCTTATTTGACAGCACAGATACGCAGTATTTT